These T cell receptor beta chains were read from a single sample in a study of blood T cell repertoires in COVID-19. Sequencing was performed with immunoSEQ multiplex PCR; in TCRdb, only in-frame clones are kept and a portion is missing. Of about 130,000 clones in the sample, around 79% were seen once. The sample taken for sequencing was peripheral blood. The origin of the receptors is a woman aged 70-85 years with COVID-19, enrolled during active disease. Each CDR3 is given with its conserved first and last residue. Each record gives: V gene, J gene, clone size, CDR3 protein. Size tells how often a clone was seen (once, few, many) or the class of an expanded clone, and some rows leave it out.

TRBV3-1/TRBV3-2	TRBJ1-6	-	CASSQGTRNSPLHF
TRBV19	TRBJ2-3	-	CASSRIAGGADTQYF
TRBV2	TRBJ1-1	once	CASIQGNTEAFF
TRBV30	TRBJ2-3	once	CAWSSSTDTQYF
TRBV3-1/TRBV3-2	TRBJ2-1	once	CASSLGTSTYNEQFF
TRBV29-1	TRBJ1-4	once	CSATGGGEKLFF
TRBV7-3	TRBJ1-1	-	CARDKPHQGDNTEAFF
TRBV7-9	TRBJ1-3	-	CASSSGGTGGNTIYF
TRBV4-3	TRBJ1-3	-	CASSQVPPAGAFGNTIYF
TRBV19	TRBJ2-7	-	CASSQSGGYSYEQYF
TRBV29-1	TRBJ1-1	-	CSVVPGGTEAFF
TRBV5-1	TRBJ1-1	-	CASSFSPGDTEAFF
TRBV5-8	TRBJ1-5	-	CASSTGTGPNQPQHF
TRBV7-2	TRBJ2-1	-	CASSLRGGNYNEQFF
TRBV5-1	TRBJ2-1	-	CASSTPLGGGQTYNEQFF
TRBV5-1	TRBJ1-6	-	CASSLARGESPLHF
TRBV5-6	TRBJ1-3	-	CASSLDPLGGNTIYF
TRBV19	TRBJ1-5	-	CASSIEGDSRQPQHF
TRBV24-1	TRBJ2-7	once	CATSDSGVAAHEQYF
TRBV5-4	TRBJ1-1	-	CASSRAGQQNTEAFF
TRBV18	TRBJ1-1	-	CASSPVYGTGNAEAFF
TRBV18	TRBJ1-1	-	CASSQQGGRWGTEAFF
TRBV19	TRBJ2-7	-	CASSRGTGLSSYEQYF
TRBV9	TRBJ2-7	-	CASSVGAVSSYEQYF
TRBV6-5	TRBJ2-2	-	CASRRDSAAGELFF
TRBV7-6	TRBJ2-1	few	CASSTNAGGDNEQFF
TRBV29-1	TRBJ2-5	-	CSVEDRTSGPPTQYF
TRBV9	TRBJ1-2	once	CASTGTGDGLYGYTF
TRBV6-5	TRBJ2-7	-	CASRGTGLYEQYF
TRBV27	TRBJ1-4	-	CASSQRQGALGSTNEKLFF
TRBV6-6	TRBJ2-7	-	CASSSAQGSYEQYF
TRBV4-2	TRBJ1-4	-	CASSQEFGQMGEKLFF
TRBV13	TRBJ2-7	few	CASSLDPGTYEQYF
TRBV27	TRBJ1-4	-	CASSSLTGLLNEKLFF
TRBV30	TRBJ1-2	once	CAWSLTDRGGDGYTF
TRBV28	TRBJ2-1	-	CASSLAGVGQQFF
TRBV5-1	TRBJ2-7	-	CASTITSGSYEQYF
TRBV6-5	TRBJ1-1	-	CASPGLQAVEAFF
TRBV6-5	TRBJ1-3	-	CASRDISSGNTIYF
TRBV3-1/TRBV3-2	TRBJ1-6	-	CASSQGGSSGGRTSPLHF
TRBV5-1	TRBJ2-7	-	CASTQDRGEQYF
TRBV6-5	TRBJ1-2	-	CASRGVGEGYGYTF
TRBV5-4	TRBJ2-3	-	CASSATSGLTDTQYF
TRBV10-3	TRBJ2-7	-	CAISERGTGDEQYF
TRBV28	TRBJ1-2	few	CASQDFTGYTF
TRBV14	TRBJ2-2	-	CASSQDRGAGELFF
TRBV28	TRBJ2-7	-	CASSGAGTDLRLAYF
TRBV16	TRBJ1-1	-	CASSPHSLNTEAFF
TRBV11-1	TRBJ1-6	-	CASSQTWGGDSPLHF